This TCR beta chain is drawn from a study of blood T cell repertoires in COVID-19. Study overall: COVID-19 samples, acute and convalescent, were from the United States, Italy and Spain. PBMCs, B-cell-depleted T cells, or T cells provided the cDNA or gDNA that made up the material.

V lost 2 bases and J lost 0, with 8 bases in between. This CDR3 spans 16 amino acids. From germline, CDR1 is LGHDT and CDR2 YNNKEL (reference sequence). In the study's own analysis: By means of reference gene primer amplification, nucleated cell counts were estimated. Method: immunoSEQ multiplex PCR; TCRdb's copy keeps in-frame clones and lacks some. The DNA gave D and trimming, while V, J and clone size come from that table. Of around 30,000 clones in the sample, around 85% are singletons; the top ten hold 5.5% to 6.5%. The sequence derives from a woman aged 80 or older with active or convalescent COVID-19. This chain links TRBV3-1 (or the pseudogene TRBV3-2) with TRBJ1-6; no firm D call. The sample comprised peripheral blood. CDR3 residues: CASSQLWSSYNSPLHF. The DNA for the CDR3 is TGTGCCAGCAGCCAACTATGGAGCTCCTATAATTCACCCCTCCACTTT.